This entry is about one TCR beta chain. The antigen is undetermined. These data come from a study of T-cell reconstitution after alpha-beta-depleted transplantation in children. Trimming stripped 7 bases from V and 1 base from J, with 19 bases between. CDR3 size: 16 residues. Germline V gives CDR1 MDHEN, CDR2 SYDVKM. Unique molecular identifiers were built into the TCRbeta library. A single record per CDR3 protein comes from TCRdb applying MiXCR to the PCR reads. The sample has a few hundred thousand distinct CDR3 sequences, 20% to 30% seen once. The study's findings and limits: Among T cells one year after transplant, newly produced cells accounted for most counts and diversity. Recipient T cells and thymic progenitors that survived gave rise to the high TCRbeta diversity observed at day 60 in some patients. It was reported that alpha-beta T cells came from several hundred expanded graft clones (about two months after transplant).

The source of this sequence is a female patient aged 2-15 years who had a stem cell transplant for congenital amegakaryocytic thrombocytopenia, so the T cells may come from the graft donor. V and J are TRBV28 and TRBJ1-2; D might be TRBD1 (5 bases). This specimen was PBMCs, mostly from graft donor cells, taken 360 days after TCRalphabeta/CD19-depleted stem cell transplant. DNA of the CDR3: TGTGCCAGCATGGGGGGGAGGATGGACAATAACTATGGCTACACCTTC. Protein sequence: CASMGGRMDNNYGYTF.